Listed below are T cell receptor beta chains from one sample, sequenced in a study of graft-versus-host responses after intestinal transplantation. Here immunoSEQ multiplex PCR was the method, and the copy in TCRdb shows in-frame clones only, minus some. The repertoire has about 47,000 clones, over 85% of them found once; the top ten carry around 6.1%. Sequencing was performed on PBMCs, taken about 800 days after a first intestinal transplant, on the day of a second. These receptors were taken from a human patient who received an intestinal transplant, so some T cells may come from the graft donor. The CDR3 runs from the conserved cysteine through the conserved F or W. The D gene is left open where the match is weak. Some rows mark clone size as missing; the rest say once, few, many or name a class of expanded clone.

V	D	size	J	DNA	CDR3
TRBV7-3	-	-	TRBJ1-1	TGTGCCAGCAGCTTACGGGGAGGGGACACTGAAGCTTTCTTT	CASSLRGGDTEAFF
TRBV4-1	-	-	TRBJ2-7	TGCGCCAGCAGCCAAGAGGGGACGAGCTCCTACGAGCAGTACTTC	CASSQEGTSSYEQYF
TRBV4-2	TRBD2	-	TRBJ2-1	TGTGCCAGCAGCCAAGATGCTCAGCGGGGATCATCCTACAATGAGCAGTTCTTC	CASSQDAQRGSSYNEQFF
TRBV6-1	-	-	TRBJ1-1	TGTGCCACCATGGGGCACGATGAAGCTTTCTTT	CATMGHDEAFF
TRBV5-1	-	-	TRBJ1-5	TGCGCCAGCAGCCAACGACAGGCTAGTCAGCCCCAGCATTTT	CASSQRQASQPQHF
TRBV7-6	TRBD1	once	TRBJ2-1	TGTGCCAGCAGCATCGGACAGGGGTTAGACAATGAGCAGTTCTTC	CASSIGQGLDNEQFF
TRBV7-9	-	-	TRBJ1-6	TGTGCCAGCAGCCCCTCCGCAGACCTCGTCCTCCACTTT	CASSPSADLVLHF
TRBV6-5	-	-	TRBJ1-4	TGTGCCAGCAGAGTACAGACTGCAACTAATGAAAAACTGTTTTTT	CASRVQTATNEKLFF
TRBV28	-	-	TRBJ2-7	TGTGCCAGCAGAACCATGTGGGAGCAGTACTTC	CASRTMWEQYF
TRBV6-5	-	-	TRBJ2-1	TGTGCCAGCCGCCGGCCGGGGGGCGCCTACAATGAGCAGTTCTTC	CASRRPGGAYNEQFF
TRBV19	-	-	TRBJ2-5	TGTGCCAGTAGTTATGTGGACAGAGAGACCCAGTACTTC	CASSYVDRETQYF
TRBV27	TRBD1	-	TRBJ1-2	TGTGCCAGCAGTACAGGGGGTTGGGATGGCTACACCTTC	CASSTGGWDGYTF
TRBV6-4	TRBD1	-	TRBJ2-1	TGTGCCAGCAGTGGGGGGACAGGGGGTAATGAGCAGTTCTTC	CASSGGTGGNEQFF
TRBV11-2	-	-	TRBJ1-3	TGTGCCAGCAGCTTAGACCAGGGGAGATCTGGAAACACCATATATTTT	CASSLDQGRSGNTIYF
TRBV27	-	-	TRBJ2-7	TGTGCCAGCAGTTTAATCGGCGGGATCAATTCCTACGAGCAGTACTTC	CASSLIGGINSYEQYF
TRBV4-2	-	-	TRBJ1-5	TGTGCCAGCAGCTTGAGCAATCAGCCCCAGCATTTT	CASSLSNQPQHF
TRBV11-2	-	-	TRBJ2-5	TGTGCCAGCAGCTTAGGGAGAGGGGGACGGAACCAAGAGACCCAGTACTTC	CASSLGRGGRNQETQYF
TRBV19	-	few	TRBJ2-2	TGTGCCAGTAGTATGTCTCCGGCCGGGGAGCTGTTTTTT	CASSMSPAGELFF
TRBV4-1	-	few	TRBJ1-4	TGCGCCAGCAGCCAAGCGGGGATGGGCGAAAAACTGTTTTTT	CASSQAGMGEKLFF
TRBV5-5	TRBD1	-	TRBJ1-1	TGTGCCAGCAGCTTCCAGGGACAGCTGATGAACACTGGAGCTTTCTTT	CASSFQGQLMNTGAFF
TRBV19	TRBD2	-	TRBJ2-1	TGTGCCAGTAGTAGATCCGGCGGGAGCTCCTACAATGAGCAGTTCTTC	CASSRSGGSSYNEQFF
TRBV30	TRBD2	-	TRBJ2-3	TGTGCCTGGAGTTCCGGGACTAGCCCTTGGTACACAGATACGCAGTATTTT	CAWSSGTSPWYTDTQYF
TRBV11-2	-	-	TRBJ2-3	TGTGCCAGCAGCTTATCGGTCAACGGGGACGGGTATTTT	CASSLSVNGDGYF
TRBV5-1	-	-	TRBJ1-1	TGCGCCAGCAGCCGGGGTGGCCAGACGAACACTGAAGCTTTCTTT	CASSRGGQTNTEAFF
TRBV5-1	-	-	TRBJ2-1	TGCGCCAGCGAGCAAGAGGGTTTTTTGTCCTACAATGAGCAGTTCTTC	CASEQEGFLSYNEQFF
TRBV5-1	TRBD1	-	TRBJ1-1	TGCGCCAGCCACAGGGGGCGTGAGGCTTTCTTT	CASHRGREAFF
TRBV21-1	-	-	TRBJ2-6	TGTGCCAGCAGCACCGAAGGATCTGGGGCCAACGTCCTGACTTTC	CASSTEGSGANVLTF
TRBV30	TRBD2	-	TRBJ2-3	TGTGCCGGAGGGGCTAGCGGGAGTGGAGATACGCAGTATTTT	CAGGASGSGDTQYF
TRBV5-1	-	-	TRBJ1-3	TGCGCCAGCAGCAATGGACAGCCGTATTCTGGAAACACCATATATTTT	CASSNGQPYSGNTIYF
TRBV11-2	TRBD2	-	TRBJ2-7	TGTGCCAGCAGCTTAGGGTCCACGGCTAGCGGGACCCTCTACGAGCAGTACTTC	CASSLGSTASGTLYEQYF
TRBV25-1	TRBD1	once	TRBJ2-7	TGTGCCAGCAGCACAAACAGGGGGGCAGGGCAGAGCTCCTACGAGCAGTACTTC	CASSTNRGAGQSSYEQYF
TRBV27	-	-	TRBJ1-2	TGTGCCAGCAGTTTATCGGGCAATAACTATGGCTACACCTTC	CASSLSGNNYGYTF
TRBV9	TRBD1	-	TRBJ2-7	TGTGCCAGCAGCGCCCTGGGACAGGGGCCCCACGAGCAGTACTTC	CASSALGQGPHEQYF
TRBV6-4	TRBD1	once	TRBJ1-2	TGTGCCAGCAGTGCCGGACAGGGTTACGGCTACACCTTC	CASSAGQGYGYTF
TRBV4-1	-	-	TRBJ1-1	TGCGCCAGCAGCGTTGGAGGATACACGGACACTGAAGCTTTCTTT	CASSVGGYTDTEAFF